Below are 20 T cell receptor beta chains sequenced from a single sample in a study of cytomegalovirus exposure and HLA in healthy donors. PCR used 60 Vbeta primers and 13 Jbeta primers. Libraries were prepared by immunoSEQ multiplex PCR; TCRdb keeps only in-frame clonotypes and omits some of them. The sample lists under 200,000 clones, approximately 86% occurring once. Sequencing was carried out using PBMCs. The receptors here all came from a woman aged 18 to 35 in good health and CMV-seronegative.

This chain joins TRBV18 and TRBJ2-1; 9 bases align to TRBD1. There are 15 residues in the CDR3. The germline gives CDR1 KGHSH, CDR2 LQKENI. Trimming cost V 6 bases and J 1 base; bases outside gene matches: 4. CDR3 bases: TGTGCCAGCTCGCCGACAGGGGGTTCCTACAATGAGCAGTTCTTC. As protein: CASSPTGGSYNEQFF. Supplemented by reference TRBV18 and TRBJ2-1, the full variable domain reads NAGVMQNPRHLVRRRGQEARLRCSPMKGHSHVYWYRQLPEEGLKFMVYLQKENIIDESGMPKERFSAEFPKEGPSILRIQQVVRGDSAAYFCASSPTGGSYNEQFFGPGTRLTVL.

The genes are TRBV6-5 and TRBJ2-6; tentatively, D is TRBD1 (5 bases). Germline V lookup: CDR1 MNHEY, CDR2 SVGAGI. V gave up 6 bases and J gave up 4 bases, with 13 bases separating them. The CDR3 runs 15 residues. CDR3 DNA: TGTGCCAGCAGGTCCAGGGCCTCGGGGGCCAACGTCCTGACTTTC. As protein: CASRSRASGANVLTF.

The chain joins TRBV9 to TRBJ2-1; D gene unclear. Trimming took 0 bases from V and 7 from J, leaving 8 bases between them. The germline V gene encodes CDR1 SGDLS and CDR2 YYNGEE. The CDR3 contains 13 residues. CDR3 region: CASSVVSGNEQFF. For the CDR3, the DNA is TGTGCCAGCAGCGTAGTGTCCGGGAATGAGCAGTTCTTC.

This clone appeared once. The rearrangement uses TRBV5-1 and TRBJ2-6; 7 nucleotides align to TRBD1. Germline V lookup: CDR1 SGHRS, CDR2 YFSETQ. This CDR3 has 15 residues. V shed 4 bases and J 3 bases; nucleotides not matched to a gene: 4. CDR3 bases: TGCGCCAGCAGCGCACAGGGGAGTGGGGCCAACGTCCTGACTTTC. Translated, it gives CASSAQGSGANVLTF.

The chain recombines TRBV6-5 with TRBJ1-3; 10 bases are shared with TRBD1. CDR1 is MNHEY, CDR2 SVGAGI, per germline. The CDR3 spans 16 residues. Losses at the gene ends were 1 base for V and 4 bases for J; bases not matched to a gene: 4. The CDR3 DNA sequence: TGTGCCAGCAGTTACTTGGGACAGGGGACAGGAAACACCATATATTTT. It translates to CASSYLGQGTGNTIYF.

The table lists this clone with a count of one. This chain connects TRBV27 to TRBJ1-2; possible D gene TRBD1, 5 bases. Trimming took 6 bases from V and 4 from J, leaving 15 bases between them. The germline CDR1 and CDR2 sequences are MNHEY and SMNVEV (reference sequence). This CDR3 has 14 residues. CDR3 amino acids: CASRPWDGGYGYTF. In DNA, the CDR3 is TGTGCCAGCAGACCTTGGGACGGGGGCTATGGCTACACCTTC.

This clone was recorded a few times. The chain links TRBV5-6 to TRBJ2-7; 7 bases align to TRBD1. This CDR3 comprises 16 residues. Trimming cost V 0 bases and J 0 bases; bases outside gene matches: 6. Per germline, CDR1 SGHDT and CDR2 YYEEEE. CDR3 DNA: TGTGCCAGCAGCTTGGGTGGCCCAGGGGGCTCCTACGAGCAGTACTTC. This sequence encodes CASSLGGPGGSYEQYF.

The chain joins TRBV27 to TRBJ1-2, with D hard to call. The CDR3 sequence is 12 residues long. Germline V CDR1 and CDR2: MNHEY, SMNVEV (reference sequence). V lost 3 bases to trimming and J lost 8 bases, with 10 bases between them. The CDR3 reads CASSFEGRGYTF. CDR3 DNA: TGTGCCAGCAGTTTCGAGGGTAGAGGCTACACCTTC.

The rearrangement uses TRBV5-1 and TRBJ2-7; TRBD2 matches at 10 bases. The junction had 11 bases not matched to a gene; V was cut back by 6 bases and J by 5 bases. Germline-derived CDR1 and CDR2 are SGHRS and YFSETQ. The CDR3 has 15 residues. This CDR3 reads CASKRSSGSENEQYF. For the CDR3, the DNA is TGCGCCAGCAAGCGATCTAGCGGGAGTGAGAACGAGCAGTACTTC. Full variable domain (remainder filled in from reference TRBV5-1 and TRBJ2-7): KAGVTQTPRYLIKTRGQQVTLSCSPISGHRSVSWYQQTPGQGLQFLFEYFSETQRNKGNFPGRFSGRQFSNSRSEMNVSTLELGDSALYLCASKRSSGSENEQYFGPGTRLTVT.

This clone came up a few times. The chain combines TRBV15 with TRBJ2-7; 12 bases fit TRBD1. Germline lookup yields CDR1 LNHNV and CDR2 YYDKDF (reference sequence). V lost 5 bases to trimming and J lost 4 bases; unmatched junction nucleotides: 3. The CDR3 consists of 14 residues. The CDR3 loop is CATSGGQGAYEQYF. CDR3 DNA sequence: TGTGCCACCAGCGGGGGACAGGGGGCGTACGAGCAGTACTTC. The complete variable domain, with remaining parts taken from reference TRBV15 and TRBJ2-7, reads DAMVIQNPRYQVTQFGKPVTLSCSQTLNHNVMYWYQQKSSQAPKLLFHYYDKDFNNEADTPDNFQSRRPNTSFCFLDIRSPGLGDTAMYLCATSGGQGAYEQYFGPGTRLTVT.

This sequence joins TRBV15 and TRBJ1-2; D remains ambiguous. V dropped 1 base and J dropped 8 bases, with 14 bases sitting between them. This CDR3 is 14 amino acids long. Germline CDR1 LNHNV, CDR2 YYDKDF (reference sequence). This CDR3 reads CATSRVPPSGGYTF. CDR3 DNA: TGTGCCACCAGCAGAGTCCCCCCATCGGGGGGCTACACCTTC. Supplemented by reference TRBV15 and TRBJ1-2, the full variable domain reads DAMVIQNPRYQVTQFGKPVTLSCSQTLNHNVMYWYQQKSSQAPKLLFHYYDKDFNNEADTPDNFQSRRPNTSFCFLDIRSPGLGDTAMYLCATSRVPPSGGYTFGSGTRLTVV.

The chain's CDR3 is CASMTDRGDGYTF. The CDR3 DNA reads as TGTGCCAGCATGACCGACAGGGGAGATGGCTACACCTTC. This chain connects TRBV2 to TRBJ1-2, with 8 positions matching TRBD1. The CDR3 totals 13 residues. Germline V gene sequence: CDR1 SNHLY, CDR2 FYNNEI. V lost 7 bases to trimming and J lost 6 bases; unmatched junction nucleotides: 7. Full variable domain (remainder filled in from reference TRBV2 and TRBJ1-2): EPEVTQTPSHQVTQMGQEVILRCVPISNHLYFYWYRQILGQKVEFLVSFYNNEISEKSEIFDDQFSVERPDGSNFTLKIRSTKLEDSAMYFCASMTDRGDGYTFGSGTRLTVV.

The J gene is TRBJ1-2, the V gene TRBV4-1; D ambiguous. The V gene lost 11 bases and the J gene lost 6 bases, with 13 bases spanning the gap. The germline gives CDR1 MGHRA, CDR2 YSYEKL. The CDR3 is 11 amino acids. CDR3 protein: CASRGGHGYTF. The CDR3 region has the DNA TGCGCCTCTCGGGGTGGGCATGGCTACACCTTC.

V usage is TRBV21-1 and J usage is TRBJ2-7; TRBD2 reflects the table's D call only, with no check against the DNA. TRBV21-1 constitutes a pseudogene. The length of the CDR3 is 14 residues. DNA for the CDR3: TGTGCCAGCCGATGGCCTACGGAGTCCTACGAGCAGTACTTC. Translated: CASRWPTESYEQYF.

This clone occurred once. A junction end diverges from the germline sequence, so it may reflect a read error. The chain links TRBV7-9 to TRBJ2-3; no firm D call. Germline assignment: CDR1 SEHNR and CDR2 FQNEAQ (reference sequence). The CDR3 totals 12 residues. The CDR3 region has the DNA TGTTCCAGCAGCCCCGTCAGGGATACGCAGTATTTT. Translated, it gives CSSSPVRDTQYF.

The chain combines TRBV27 with TRBJ1-2; the D is unclear. The V end was cut by 5 bases, the J end by 8 bases, with 12 bases between. Germline CDR1 reads MNHEY; CDR2 reads SMNVEV (reference sequence). This CDR3 spans 12 amino acids. The CDR3 coding sequence is TGTGCCAGCAGTCTCGGCGGGGAAGGCTACACCTTC. Translating gives CASSLGGEGYTF.

The chain combines TRBV5-6 with TRBJ2-4; D ambiguous. The CDR3 has 11 residues. Germline V gene sequence: CDR1 SGHDT, CDR2 YYEEEE. V was cut by 2 bases and J by 5 bases, with 2 bases left in between. The CDR3 nucleotides are TGTGCCAGCAGCTTCGAAAACATTCAGTACTTC. Translated: CASSFENIQYF.

This clone was found once. Within the sample, other DNA sequences also encode this same CDR3. The chain is built from TRBV27 and TRBJ2-5, with TRBD2 matching 12 bases. The germline gives CDR1 MNHEY, CDR2 SMNVEV (reference sequence). The V gene end was trimmed by 7 bases and the J gene end by 5 bases; junction bases not matched to a gene: 5. This CDR3 is 14 amino acids long. The CDR3 nucleotides are TGTGCCAGCACCGAACTAGCGGGAGGCGAGACCCAGTACTTC. Translation gives CASTELAGGETQYF.

This clone occurred a few times. The rearrangement joins TRBV6-5 to TRBJ2-7, with D possibly being TRBD1 (6 bases). This CDR3 contains 14 residues. V dropped 6 bases and J dropped 3 bases, with 15 bases sitting between them. Germline V gene sequence: CDR1 MNHEY, CDR2 SVGAGI. The CDR3 DNA is TGTGCCAGCAGCGCCACCGGGACAAGCTACGAGCAGTACTTC. Amino acids: CASSATGTSYEQYF.

The genes are TRBV30 and TRBJ2-2; D perhaps matches TRBD2 (5 bases). Germline values: CDR1 GTSNPN, CDR2 SVGIG (reference sequence). The CDR3 totals 17 residues. Deletions cut 3 bases from V and 1 base from J, with 18 bases between. In nucleotides, the CDR3 is TGTGCCTGGAGCCAACTAGGGAATAACAAGAACACCGGGGAGCTGTTTTTT. It codes for CAWSQLGNNKNTGELFF.